This T cell receptor beta chain was profiled in a study of molecular identifiers for immune sequencing clone quantification. The CDR3 runs 14 residues. Trimming removed 3 bases from V and 2 bases from J, with 11 bases in between. CDR1 is LNHDA, CDR2 SQIVND, per germline (reference sequence). TCRdb passed the PCR reads through MiXCR, listing each CDR3 protein once. The sample yields approximately 550,000 distinct CDR3 sequences, around 23% seen once. Specimen: naive CD8+ T cells from blood, with Jurkat cell RNA spiked in. Subset reported: FACS-sorted CD8+CD4-CCR7+CD45RA+ naive T cells. The chain has TRBV19 and TRBJ2-7, with D possibly TRBD1 on 5 matching bases. This TCR was recovered from a human donor in good health. Some libraries in this study had Jurkat cell RNA spiked in. CDR3 residues: CASSILGQTYEQYF. The DNA for the CDR3 is TGTGCCAGTAGTATTCTCGGACAAACCTACGAGCAGTACTTC.